Below are 14 T cell receptor beta chains sequenced from a single sample in a study of T cell responses to AZD1222 COVID-19 vaccine. Sequencing used immunoSEQ multiplex PCR; TCRdb keeps in-frame clones, though not all of them. This sample has around 190,000 clones, with 85% to 95% found just once. Specimen: peripheral blood, collected on day 0 of AZD1222 vaccination. The receptor set was obtained from an adult in good health.

The V call is TRBV7-3, the J call TRBJ2-7; D perhaps matches TRBD1 (5 bases). The CDR3 has 12 residues. Germline CDR1 and CDR2: SGHTA and FQGTGA. Between the trimmed V and J ends, which lost 4 bases and 3 bases, there was a span of 7 bases. The CDR3 reads CASSYQGYEQYF. In DNA form, the CDR3 reads TGTGCCAGCAGCTATCAGGGCTACGAGCAGTACTTC. Together with reference TRBV7-3 and TRBJ2-7, the CDR3 gives the full variable domain: GAGVSQTPSNKVTEKGKYVELRCDPISGHTALYWYRQSLGQGPEFLIYFQGTGAADDSGLPNDRFFAVRPEGSVSTLKIQRTERGDSAVYLCASSYQGYEQYFGPGTRLTVT.

This sequence joins TRBV6-1 and TRBJ1-2; D ambiguous. This CDR3 spans 14 amino acids. Germline V lookup: CDR1 MNHNS, CDR2 SASEGT. Deletions cut 0 bases from V and 4 bases from J, with 9 bases between. In nucleotides, the CDR3 is TGTGCCAGCAGTGAAGCGCTAGGAAGCTATGGCTACACCTTC. Protein sequence: CASSEALGSYGYTF.

This sequence joins TRBV7-2 and TRBJ2-3, with D possibly TRBD2 on 5 matching bases. The ends were cut back, 6 bases at V and 1 base at J, with 11 bases in the middle. CDR3 size: 14 residues. Germline lookup yields CDR1 SGHTA and CDR2 FQGNSA. DNA for the CDR3: TGTGCCAGCAGAGGACTTGGTGGCACAGATACGCAGTATTTT. This codes for CASRGLGGTDTQYF.

This rearrangement joins TRBV19 to TRBJ1-2; no clear D. Per the germline V gene, CDR1 is LNHDA and CDR2 is SQIVND (reference sequence). This CDR3 region has 10 residues. CDR3 nucleotides: TGTGCGGGAGATTCCCTCGTCTACACCTTC. Its protein product is CAGDSLVYTF.

The chain uses TRBV29-1 and TRBJ2-3; tentative D call: TRBD1 (5 bases). Germline assignment: CDR1 SQVTM and CDR2 ANQGSEA. Trimming took off 3 bases at V and 1 base at J, with 11 bases between the two ends. The CDR3 spans 14 residues. This CDR3 is CSVDYPQGTDTQYF. For the CDR3, the DNA is TGCAGCGTTGATTACCCACAGGGCACAGATACGCAGTATTTT.

The chain is built from TRBV28 and TRBJ1-2; D gene uncertain. The germline V gene has CDR1 MDHEN and CDR2 SYDVKM. The CDR3 covers 18 residues. V was shortened by 6 bases and J by 4 bases, with 27 bases between the two germline ends. This chain's CDR3 is CASRGDLTGIDLSYGYTF. CDR3 nucleotide sequence: TGTGCCAGCAGGGGCGATTTGACCGGGATAGACCTCTCCTATGGCTACACCTTC.

This chain uses TRBV6-1 with TRBJ1-2, with 7 positions matching TRBD1. V lost 1 base and J lost 4; bases outside the gene matches: 6. Germline V lookup: CDR1 MNHNS, CDR2 SASEGT. The CDR3 contains 15 residues. This CDR3 is CASSEGGQRFYGYTF. CDR3 sequence (DNA): TGTGCCAGCAGTGAAGGGGGACAGAGATTCTATGGCTACACCTTC.

The chain links TRBV19 to TRBJ1-5, with D uncertain. Germline V CDR1 and CDR2: LNHDA, SQIVND (reference sequence). Trimming removed 8 bases at V and 0 bases at J, with 14 bases between. CDR3 length equals 15 residues. The CDR3 spells CASSTVIYSNQPQHF. The CDR3 nucleotides read TGTGCCAGTTCTACAGTTATTTATAGCAATCAGCCCCAGCATTTT.

The genes are TRBV10-1 and TRBJ1-4; D is unresolved. V lost 4 bases and J 7 bases, leaving 10 bases between the germline ends. The CDR3 has 13 residues. CDR1 is WNHNN, CDR2 SYGVQD, per germline (reference sequence). This CDR3 is CASSVGHGEKLFF. CDR3 nucleotides: TGCGCCAGCAGTGTGGGCCACGGTGAAAAACTGTTTTTT.

The CDR3 DNA sequence: TGTGCCACTAGGACAGGGGGGAACACTGAAGCTTTCTTT. It is translated as CATRTGGNTEAFF. The rearrangement joins TRBV10-3 to TRBJ1-1, with TRBD1 identical over 10 bases. Germline values: CDR1 ENHRY, CDR2 SYGVKD. With V trimmed by 10 bases and J by 1 base, 3 bases remained unmatched. The CDR3 contains 13 residues.

This chain links TRBV7-2 with TRBJ1-1; 7 nucleotides match TRBD1. V lost 4 bases and J lost 11; bases outside the gene matches: 10. CDR1 is SGHTA, CDR2 FQGNSA, per germline. CDR3 length: 13 residues. The CDR3 nucleotides read TGTGCCAGCAGCTCTACAGGGGCGGGGGTGGCTTTCTTT. This sequence encodes CASSSTGAGVAFF.

The genes are TRBV19 and TRBJ2-3; TRBD1 aligns across 8 bases. The length of the CDR3 is 15 residues. Germline V gene data show CDR1 as LNHDA and CDR2 as SQIVND (reference sequence). The ends lost 6 bases at V and 3 bases at J; junction bases unmatched: 8. The CDR3 nucleotides read TGTGCCAGTAGAAGGACAGGGCCTGGGACAGATACGCAGTATTTT. It is translated as CASRRTGPGTDTQYF.

The V gene is TRBV7-3, the J gene TRBJ2-3; perhaps TRBD2 as D (5 bases). V shed 2 bases and J shed 1 base, with 13 bases lying between them. CDR1 is SGHTA and CDR2 is FQGTGA in the germline V gene. The CDR3 loop spans 16 amino acids. The CDR3 spells CASSLGGLGGTDTQYF. The CDR3, as DNA: TGTGCCAGCAGCTTAGGAGGCCTCGGGGGCACAGATACGCAGTATTTT.

The CDR3 DNA sequence: TGCGCCAGCAGCCAGGTACAGGGTGGCGAGCAGTACTTC. The encoded protein is CASSQVQGGEQYF. The gene calls are TRBV4-1 and TRBJ2-7, with a possible D match to TRBD1 (6 bases). Germline V gene data show CDR1 as MGHRA and CDR2 as YSYEKL. Trimming removed 3 bases from V and 6 bases from J, with 12 bases in between. There are 13 residues in the CDR3.